One sample yielded the 17 T cell receptor beta chains listed below, sequenced in a study of cytomegalovirus exposure and HLA in healthy donors. It was with 60 Vbeta and 13 Jbeta primers that the PCR ran. The method was immunoSEQ multiplex PCR; TCRdb's version includes in-frame clones alone and lacks a portion of them. The table records 95,000 to 150,000 clones, around 80% of them present only once. Sequenced: PBMCs. All receptors derive from a female donor in good health and CMV-seronegative.

The gene calls are TRBV7-6 and TRBJ1-1; perhaps TRBD1 as D (6 bases). Germline V gives CDR1 SGHVS, CDR2 FNYEAQ. The CDR3 contains 15 residues. The germline V and J ends were trimmed by 4 bases and 8 bases, with 20 bases remaining between them. The CDR3: CASSSFFTPDREAFF. CDR3 coding DNA: TGTGCCAGCAGCTCGTTTTTCACGCCTGACAGGGAAGCTTTCTTT.

The rearrangement uses TRBV5-6 and TRBJ2-7; 11 positions agree with TRBD2. CDR1 SGHDT and CDR2 YYEEEE come from the germline V gene. The CDR3 runs 14 residues. Trimming at V came to 4 bases and at J to 7 bases, leaving 7 bases not matched to a gene. CDR3 residues: CASSLSGGAWEQYF. The DNA of the CDR3 is TGTGCCAGCAGCCTTAGCGGGGGGGCGTGGGAGCAGTACTTC.

The chain joins TRBV6-1 to TRBJ1-1; D is uncertain. The V end was cut by 9 bases, the J end by 0 bases, with 14 bases between. The CDR3 runs to 14 residues. Germline CDR1 and CDR2: MNHNS and SASEGT. This chain's CDR3 is CASGRSAMNTEAFF. CDR3 nucleotides: TGTGCCAGTGGCAGGTCGGCAATGAACACTGAAGCTTTCTTT.

The chain combines TRBV7-9 with TRBJ2-1, with 14 bases aligning to TRBD2. This CDR3 comprises 13 residues. Germline-derived CDR1 and CDR2 are SEHNR and FQNEAQ (reference sequence). The V and J ends lost 6 bases and 14 bases, in that order; junction bases with no gene match: 6. Here the CDR3 DNA reads TGTGCCAGCAGGTTCGGGACTAGCGGGAGTAAGTTCTTC. Amino acid sequence: CASRFGTSGSKFF.

J is TRBJ1-1 and V is TRBV15, with a possible D match to TRBD1 (5 bases). CDR3 length: 14 residues. V gave up 5 bases and J gave up 5 bases, with 15 bases separating them. Germline V gives CDR1 LNHNV, CDR2 YYDKDF (reference sequence). For the CDR3, the DNA is TGTGCCACCAGCCTGGGGGGGTCTGGGACTGAAGCTTTCTTT. This gives the protein CATSLGGSGTEAFF.

J is TRBJ2-7 and V is TRBV15; TRBD1 matches 7 bases. V shed 4 bases, J shed 5 bases, and the junction held 5 bases outside the gene matches. CDR3 length: 13 amino acids. CDR1 and CDR2 from the germline V gene are LNHNV and YYDKDF (reference sequence). CDR3 sequence (DNA): TGTGCCACCAGCATCGACAGGGACAACGAGCAGTACTTC. Translating it yields CATSIDRDNEQYF.

V usage is TRBV5-6 and J usage is TRBJ2-7; 11 nucleotides agree with TRBD1. V was pared by 5 bases and J by 7 bases, with 8 bases of the junction left unmatched. Germline V gene lookup returns CDR1 SGHDT and CDR2 YYEEEE. This CDR3 contains 14 residues. As DNA, the CDR3 is TGTGCCAGCAGGTTCGGACAGGGGGCGAGTGAGCAGTACTTC. Translating it yields CASRFGQGASEQYF.

The chain has TRBV4-1 and TRBJ2-1, with D perhaps matching TRBD2 (6 bases). The germline V gene encodes CDR1 MGHRA and CDR2 YSYEKL. The length of the CDR3 is 16 residues. V lost 0 bases and J lost 12, with 21 bases in between. Here the CDR3 DNA reads TGCGCCAGCAGCCAAGACGTCGGGAGCACCTCGCTAGGGCAGTTCTTC. It encodes CASSQDVGSTSLGQFF.

The CDR3 protein is CAISESIDDRVEQFF. The CDR3 DNA reads TGTGCCATCAGTGAGTCGATAGATGACAGGGTTGAGCAGTTCTTC. V and J are TRBV10-3 and TRBJ2-1; TRBD1 matches at 7 bases. CDR1 and CDR2 (germline): ENHRY, SYGVKD. V was pared by 0 bases and J by 9 bases, with 8 bases of the junction left unmatched. This CDR3 has 15 amino acids.

This clone was counted a single time. The chain joins TRBV7-6 to TRBJ2-1; TRBD1 matches 10 bases. Looked up from germline, CDR1 is SGHVS and CDR2 is FNYEAQ. The CDR3 sequence is 15 residues long. J was trimmed by 5 bases and V by 5 bases; bases with no gene match: 6. Written as DNA, the CDR3 is TGTGCCAGCAGCCCAAGGACAGGGGGAGACAATGAGCAGTTCTTC. Its protein product is CASSPRTGGDNEQFF.

The V call is TRBV7-9, the J call TRBJ1-3; 7 bases match TRBD1. The CDR3 has 17 amino acids. The trim removed 5 bases at V and 4 bases at J, leaving 14 bases unmatched. Germline V gene lookup returns CDR1 SEHNR and CDR2 FQNEAQ (reference sequence). DNA for the CDR3: TGTGCCAGCAGCACGACCTCAGGGGGAACGTTGGGAAACACCATATATTTT. Translating it yields CASSTTSGGTLGNTIYF.

The chain uses TRBV9 and TRBJ2-5; perhaps TRBD1 as D (6 bases). Germline CDR1 is SGDLS and CDR2 is YYNGEE. V lost 3 bases to trimming and J lost 4 bases, with 16 bases between them. This CDR3 contains 15 residues. The CDR3 DNA is TGTGCCAGCAGCGCATCAGGGGATCCTCGAGAGACCCAGTACTTC. Its protein product is CASSASGDPRETQYF.

This clone came up a few times. The gene calls are TRBV29-1 and TRBJ1-4, with D perhaps TRBD1 (6 bases). V was cut by 5 bases and J by 8 bases, with 18 bases left in between. The CDR3 extends over 14 amino acids. CDR1 and CDR2 (germline): SQVTM, ANQGSEA. CDR3 nucleotides: TGCAGCGTTTATGGGGGCCCCGGCCGGGAAAAACTGTTTTTT. As protein: CSVYGGPGREKLFF.

The rearrangement uses TRBV19 and TRBJ1-2, with 8 bases lining up with TRBD1. The CDR3 has 15 amino acids. Germline trimming cut 1 base from V and 5 bases from J; bases unmatched to any gene: 6. Germline CDR1 LNHDA, CDR2 SQIVND (reference sequence). CDR3 in amino acids: CASSIVRGLGYGYTF. The CDR3 DNA follows: TGTGCCAGTAGTATAGTCAGGGGGCTGGGATATGGCTACACCTTC.

The rearrangement joins TRBV7-6 to TRBJ2-1; 7 bases match TRBD2. Germline V lookup: CDR1 SGHVS, CDR2 FNYEAQ. This CDR3 spans 18 amino acids. V trimming: 1 base; J trimming: 5 bases; junction bases outside the gene matches: 14. CDR3 bases: TGTGCCAGCAGCTTAGGGGGGGGTGCGGGAGATCAGGACAATGAGCAGTTCTTC. Translation: CASSLGGGAGDQDNEQFF.

This chain joins TRBV7-8 and TRBJ2-1; D may be TRBD2 (6 bases). Trimming took 1 base from V and 6 from J, leaving 16 bases between them. The CDR3 spans 16 residues. Germline V lookup: CDR1 SGHVS, CDR2 FQNEAQ. CDR3 nucleotides: TGTGCCAGCAGCTTAGATGGGCTAGCGCTTCTCAATGAGCAGTTCTTC. Translating gives CASSLDGLALLNEQFF.

This clone was counted a single time. The genes are TRBV5-6 and TRBJ2-7, with TRBD1 matching 12 bases. The length of the CDR3 is 14 residues. The V segment lost 4 bases and the J segment 5 bases; nucleotides outside the gene matches: 4. Germline CDR1 SGHDT, CDR2 YYEEEE. Here the CDR3 reads CASSLGQGADEQYF. The DNA of the CDR3 is TGTGCCAGCAGCCTGGGACAGGGGGCCGACGAGCAGTACTTC.